These 3 T cell receptor beta chains share one sample of origin, sequenced in a study of shared clonotypes between healthy human individuals. Repertoires were generated with immunoSEQ multiplex PCR, while TCRdb's copy carries only in-frame clones and drops some. The data contain around 1.5 million clones, 95% to 99% of them singletons. The source material was naive CD4+ T cells sorted from blood. Documented subset: CD45RA+ positively selected. Receptors originate from a man aged 30 to 45 in good health.

The V gene is TRBV20-1, the J gene TRBJ2-1, with D possibly TRBD2 on 6 matching bases. Germline values: CDR1 DFQATT, CDR2 SNEGSKA (reference sequence). Trimming took 5 bases from V and 8 from J, leaving 7 bases between them. CDR3 length equals 10 residues. The CDR3 coding sequence is TGCAGTGCTGGGACTTATGAGCAGTTCTTC. This codes for CSAGTYEQFF.

This chain connects TRBV30 to TRBJ2-1, with D uncertain. Germline V CDR1 and CDR2: GTSNPN, SVGIG (reference sequence). V shed 5 bases and J shed 10 bases, with 12 bases lying between them. The CDR3 has 11 residues. CDR3 residues: CAWARADEQFF. The CDR3 DNA reads as TGTGCCTGGGCTCGGGCAGACGAGCAGTTCTTC.

This clone is a singleton in its sample. The chain employs TRBV25-1 and TRBJ2-2; weak D call: TRBD1 (6 bases). Germline CDR1 reads MGHDK; CDR2 reads SYGVNS. This CDR3 is built from 13 residues. V was trimmed by 6 bases and J by 2 bases, leaving 7 bases between them. The CDR3 loop is CASSGTNTGELFF. As DNA, the CDR3 is TGTGCCAGCAGCGGGACAAACACCGGGGAGCTGTTTTTT. The variable domain in full, with the rest retrieved from reference TRBV25-1 and TRBJ2-2, is EADIYQTPRYLVIGTGKKITLECSQTMGHDKMYWYQQDPGMELHLIHYSYGVNSTEKGDLSSESTVSRIRTEHFPLTLESARPSHTSQYLCASSGTNTGELFFGEGSRLTVL.